One sample yielded the 5 T cell receptor beta chains listed below, sequenced in a study of OX40 agonist ivuxolimab in advanced cancers. TCRdb's copy holds only in-frame clones and misses some; the assay was immunoSEQ multiplex PCR. The repertoire holds 23,000 or so clones, with around 82% as singletons. The specimen comprised CD4+ or CD8+ T cells sorted from blood, sampled in a trial of the OX40 agonist ivuxolimab. The receptors come from an adult with an advanced solid tumor such as melanoma, head and neck, liver or kidney cancer.

The chain has TRBV30 and TRBJ1-1; 7 bases match TRBD1. Germline V gives CDR1 GTSNPN, CDR2 SVGIG (reference sequence). The CDR3 loop spans 12 amino acids. The V gene end was trimmed by 8 bases and the J gene end by 2 bases; junction bases not matched to a gene: 5. In DNA, the CDR3 is TGTGCCGGGGGGACAGCCAACACTGAAGCTTTCTTT. This sequence encodes CAGGTANTEAFF.

The gene calls are TRBV18 and TRBJ2-7; 8 positions agree with TRBD2. Germline-derived CDR1 and CDR2 are KGHSH and LQKENI. The V gene end was trimmed by 6 bases and the J gene end by 5 bases; junction bases not matched to a gene: 15. The CDR3 spans 16 residues. CDR3 protein: CASSLKFPSGSNEQYF. The CDR3 DNA sequence: TGTGCCAGCTCCCTGAAGTTCCCTAGCGGGTCGAACGAGCAGTACTTC. The entire variable domain, with the rest obtained from reference TRBV18 and TRBJ2-7, is as follows: NAGVMQNPRHLVRRRGQEARLRCSPMKGHSHVYWYRQLPEEGLKFMVYLQKENIIDESGMPKERFSAEFPKEGPSILRIQQVVRGDSAAYFCASSLKFPSGSNEQYFGPGTRLTVT.

The chain carries TRBV6-1 and TRBJ1-5, with TRBD1 matching 8 bases. Per germline, CDR1 MNHNS and CDR2 SASEGT. Trimming cost V 1 base and J 2 bases; bases outside gene matches: 1. CDR3 size: 15 residues. This CDR3 reads CASSEDRGGNQPQHF. DNA for the CDR3: TGTGCCAGCAGTGAAGACAGGGGGGGCAATCAGCCCCAGCATTTT.

This clone was observed a handful of times. The chain is built from TRBV5-5 and TRBJ1-5; 10 bases are shared with TRBD1. CDR1 and CDR2 from the germline V gene are SGHKS and YYEKEE (reference sequence). The CDR3 consists of 14 residues. The junction had 2 bases not matched to a gene; V was cut back by 2 bases and J by 6 bases. The CDR3 bases are TGTGCCAGCAGCTTTGGGGACAGGGGTCAGCCCCAGCATTTT. It is translated as CASSFGDRGQPQHF.

V usage is TRBV5-4 and J usage is TRBJ2-7; D possibly uses TRBD1 or TRBD2 (5 bases each). The CDR3 length is 14 residues. CDR1 and CDR2 from the germline V gene are SGHNT and YYREEE (reference sequence). Trimming pared 2 bases from V and 2 bases from J, leaving 11 bases between. The CDR3 DNA is TGTGCCAGCAGCTTCGACAGAGGGGCCTACGAGCAGTACTTC. Translated, it gives CASSFDRGAYEQYF.